The 14 T cell receptor beta chains below come from one sample, sequenced in a study of response to subunit inactivated influenza vaccine. TCRdb independently ran MiXCR on the RT-PCR reads; one entry per CDR3 protein. The sample comprises around 750,000 distinct CDR3 sequences, 20% to 25% of which are singletons, and 9.5% to 13% rests with the top ten. The source material was PBMCs from blood, sampled about 5 days after vaccination. Receptors originate from a man aged 50 or older who received an inactivated influenza vaccine.

This clonotype turned up a few times. The gene calls are TRBV29-1 and TRBJ2-7; 7 bases match TRBD2. The V gene's germline CDR1 is SQVTM and CDR2 ANQGSEA. CDR3 length equals 13 residues. The CDR3 here is CSKSGIPSYEQYF. In DNA form, the CDR3 reads TGCAGTAAGAGCGGGATCCCCTCCTACGAGCAGTACTTC.

The chain couples TRBV12-3 or TRBV12-4 to TRBJ1-6; weak D call: TRBD1 (5 bases). This CDR3 comprises 15 residues. V shed 4 bases and J shed 9 bases, with 16 bases lying between them. In DNA, the CDR3 is TGTGCCAGCAGTTCCCGGGGCCTAAGCGGTTCACCCCTCCACTTT. This gives the protein CASSSRGLSGSPLHF.

This clonotype was found a few times. This chain links TRBV11-2 with TRBJ2-3, with a tentative D call TRBD2 (6 bases). The CDR3 consists of 16 residues. In germline, CDR1 is SGHAT, CDR2 FQNNGV. Trimming took 2 bases from V and 0 from J, leaving 12 bases between them. CDR3 bases: TGTGCCAGCAGCTTATTTTCGGGGACTAGCACAGATACGCAGTATTTT. It is translated as CASSLFSGTSTDTQYF. The whole variable domain, filled in from reference TRBV11-2 and TRBJ2-3, reads EAGVAQSPRYKIIEKRQSVAFWCNPISGHATLYWYQQILGQGPKLLIQFQNNGVVDDSQLPKDRFSAERLKGVDSTLKIQPAKLEDSAVYLCASSLFSGTSTDTQYFGPGTRLTVL.

The V gene is TRBV12-3 or TRBV12-4, the J gene TRBJ1-4; D is unresolved. CDR3 length equals 12 residues. Deletions cut 5 bases from V and 10 bases from J, with 11 bases between. The CDR3 protein is CASSTSRGKLFF. The CDR3 DNA reads as TGTGCCAGCAGTACCTCCCGGGGAAAACTGTTTTTT.

This clonotype was picked up a small number of times. This chain uses TRBV20-1 with TRBJ2-3; 10 nucleotides line up with TRBD2. The V and J ends lost 1 base and 5 bases, in that order; junction bases with no gene match: 9. Germline V gene data show CDR1 as DFQATT and CDR2 as SNEGSKA (reference sequence). The CDR3 runs to 16 residues. CDR3 in amino acids: CSARGLEREGVDTQYF. CDR3 coding DNA: TGCAGTGCTAGAGGGTTGGAGCGGGAGGGGGTAGATACGCAGTATTTT.

This clonotype occurred a few times. The chain recombines TRBV27 with TRBJ2-1, with D possibly being TRBD2 (7 bases). V was trimmed by 5 bases and J by 4 bases, leaving 21 bases between them. This CDR3 contains 17 residues. CDR1 is MNHEY, CDR2 SMNVEV, per germline (reference sequence). The CDR3 DNA follows: TGTGCCAGCAGTCTCTCCGGGGGGCACCAATTGTACAATGAGCAGTTCTTC. Its protein product is CASSLSGGHQLYNEQFF.

This clonotype was recorded a few times. The chain combines TRBV28 with TRBJ1-5; tentatively, D is TRBD1 (5 bases). V was trimmed by 6 bases and J by 0 bases, leaving 15 bases between them. CDR3 length: 16 amino acids. CDR1 is MDHEN and CDR2 is SYDVKM in the germline V gene. DNA for the CDR3: TGTGCCAGCAGCCCACTGGGACGGAATAGCAATCAGCCCCAGCATTTT. This encodes CASSPLGRNSNQPQHF.

This clonotype was counted a few times. This chain uses TRBV19 with TRBJ2-1; 13 positions agree with TRBD2. CDR1 is LNHDA, CDR2 SQIVND, per germline (reference sequence). The CDR3 spans 15 residues. V lost 3 bases to trimming and J lost 7 bases; unmatched junction nucleotides: 3. CDR3 in DNA: TGTGCCAGTAGTATGGGACTAGCGGGGAAAAATGAGCAGTTCTTC. Amino acid sequence: CASSMGLAGKNEQFF.

The chain joins TRBV27 to TRBJ2-7; unclear D gene. CDR1 MNHEY and CDR2 SMNVEV come from the germline V gene (reference sequence). Trimming cost V 6 bases and J 4 bases, with 13 bases left between them. The CDR3 spans 13 residues. This CDR3 reads CASRRLGYYEQYF. In DNA form, the CDR3 reads TGTGCCAGCAGAAGGTTAGGGTATTACGAGCAGTACTTC.

J is TRBJ2-1 and V is TRBV11-2; D ambiguous. CDR3 length: 16 residues. The V gene lost 1 base and the J gene lost 1 base, with 11 bases spanning the gap. Germline V gene lookup returns CDR1 SGHAT and CDR2 FQNNGV. CDR3 residues: CASSLVWTLSYNEQFF. In DNA form, the CDR3 reads TGTGCCAGCAGCTTAGTATGGACCCTGTCCTACAATGAGCAGTTCTTC.

This clonotype was seen only a few times. This rearrangement joins TRBV28 to TRBJ2-7; no definite D call. V lost 7 bases and J 3 bases, leaving 13 bases between the germline ends. The CDR3 is 13 amino acids. Germline lookup yields CDR1 MDHEN and CDR2 SYDVKM. The CDR3 region is CASTPGLIYEQYF. In DNA, the CDR3 is TGTGCCAGCACCCCGGGCCTAATCTACGAGCAGTACTTC.

This clonotype has a count of ten or more. The rearrangement links TRBV18 to TRBJ1-2; TRBD1 is a possible D gene (5 bases). The germline V and J ends were trimmed by 1 base and 1 base, with 7 bases remaining between them. CDR1 and CDR2 (germline): KGHSH, LQKENI. The CDR3 runs 14 residues. The CDR3 sequence is CASSPQGINYGYTF. The DNA for the CDR3 is TGTGCCAGCTCACCACAGGGGATTAACTATGGCTACACCTTC.

This clonotype has only a few counts. The genes are TRBV27 and TRBJ2-3; D unresolved. Per the germline V gene, CDR1 is MNHEY and CDR2 is SMNVEV (reference sequence). The ends were cut back, 6 bases at V and 0 bases at J, with 16 bases in the middle. The CDR3 has 16 residues. CDR3 nucleotides: TGTGCCAGCAGAACCTTGCTGGCACTTAGCACAGATACGCAGTATTTT. Translating it yields CASRTLLALSTDTQYF.

This clonotype was observed a handful of times. In nucleotides, the CDR3 is TGCAGTGCTGAGACCGGGACTAGCGCCTACAATGAGCAGTTCTTC. This gives the protein CSAETGTSAYNEQFF. This chain joins TRBV20-1 and TRBJ2-1, with 10 bases identical to TRBD2. J gave up 2 bases and V 5 bases, and 6 bases lay outside the gene matches. Germline assignment: CDR1 DFQATT and CDR2 SNEGSKA (reference sequence). This CDR3 spans 15 amino acids.